Sequencing of this TCR beta chain was carried out in a study of Graves' ophthalmopathy and Graves' hyperthyroidism. Having ophthalmopathy, the donors showed moderate-to-severe activity, CAS ≥3 and NOSPECS ≥4, with disease lasting under 3 months. Reliance was placed on clinical symptoms, serum thyroxine, TRAb, thyroid ultrasound and orbital computed tomography for diagnosis. Using RNA transcripts, the TCR beta CDR3 regions were amplified. In the first round, RT-PCR was carried out with HTBI primers, and a multiplex PCR formed the second round. TCRdb re-derived calls from the multiplex PCR reads in MiXCR, one entry per CDR3 protein. This sample yields 170,000 or so distinct CDR3 sequences, of which 30% to 45% are seen a single time; roughly 8.9% belongs to the top ten. Broader study findings: Discriminating ophthalmopathy from stable hyperthyroidism, a 13-signature model attained a sensitivity of 87.88% and a specificity of around 83%. In blood, most expanded thyroid clonotypes above 0.001 frequency were also detected.

Germline V lookup: CDR1 MDHEN, CDR2 SYDVKM. This CDR3 contains 14 residues. Unmatched junction bases numbered 2, after V lost 5 bases and J lost 4 bases. This clonotype appeared many times. Its antigen remains unknown. The chain employs TRBV28 and TRBJ2-5; 12 nucleotides align to TRBD2. The specimen was peripheral blood. The origin of this receptor is a man aged 30-40 years with Graves' ophthalmopathy. The CDR3 DNA sequence: TGTGCCAGCAGTCGGACTAGCGGGATAGAGACCCAGTACTTC. Its translation is CASSRTSGIETQYF.